This T cell receptor (beta chain) originates from a study of OX40 agonist ivuxolimab in advanced cancers. This clone was seen once. Libraries were prepared by immunoSEQ multiplex PCR; TCRdb keeps only in-frame clonotypes and omits some of them. The sample records 50,000 or so clones, 87% being singletons. Trimming cost V 2 bases and J 0 bases, with 11 bases left between them. The CDR3 runs to 15 residues. CDR1 and CDR2 from the germline V gene are GTSNPN and SVGIG (reference sequence). This sample comprised CD4+ or CD8+ T cells sorted from blood, obtained in a trial of the OX40 agonist ivuxolimab. This receptor was identified in an adult with an advanced solid tumor such as melanoma, head and neck, liver or kidney cancer. The V call is TRBV30, the J call TRBJ2-1; either TRBD1 or TRBD2 may fit D (5 bases each). The CDR3 bases are TGTGCCTGGAGTAGGGGTGGACTCTCCTACAATGAGCAGTTCTTC. Translating gives CAWSRGGLSYNEQFF. Combining the CDR3 with reference TRBV30 and TRBJ2-1 gives the whole variable domain SQTIHQWPATLVQPVGSPLSLECTVEGTSNPNLYWYRQAAGRGLQLLFYSVGIGQISSEVPQNLSASRPQDRQFILSSKKLLLSDSGFYLCAWSRGGLSYNEQFFGPGTRLTVL.